The TCR beta chain described here comes from a study of blood T cell repertoires in COVID-19. The germline gives CDR1 SGHNT, CDR2 YYREEE (reference sequence). The V gene lost 0 bases and the J gene lost 0 bases, with 10 bases spanning the gap. The CDR3 contains 15 residues. Assay: immunoSEQ multiplex PCR; the TCRdb copy retains only in-frame clones and omits some. This table holds 270,000 or so clones, 85% to 90% found once. The clonotype originates from a woman in her fifties or sixties with COVID-19, enrolled during active disease. The specimen sequenced was peripheral blood. The chain uses TRBV5-4 and TRBJ2-7, with D hard to call. The CDR3 here is CASSLGGESSYEQYF. The CDR3 DNA follows: TGTGCCAGCAGCTTGGGAGGAGAGTCCTCCTACGAGCAGTACTTC.